The entry below describes one T cell receptor beta chain. The antigen is unknown. Repeated repertoire sampling spanned the course of chemoradiotherapy. This entry comes from a study of chemoradiotherapy in HPV16-positive cancers. Study details: Candidate HPV-specific clones and shared TCR motifs came from a couple of HPV16-positive patients.

The CDR3 runs to 15 residues. Germline CDR1 reads SGDLS; CDR2 reads YYNGEE. V was shortened by 3 bases and J by 5 bases, with 15 bases between the two germline ends. Findings of the study overall: Better recurrence-free survival went with HPV-responsive T-cell expansion in HPV16-positive patients.

Sequencing was performed with immunoSEQ multiplex PCR; in TCRdb, only in-frame clones are kept and a portion is missing. This table has more than 10,000 clones, roughly nine tenths appearing once. V and J are TRBV9 and TRBJ2-1, with a tentative D call TRBD1 (6 bases). This specimen consisted of blood, obtained from a patient who underwent chemoradiotherapy. The sequence was collected from a human donor with HPV-associated anogenital cancer. CDR3 bases: TGTGCCAGCAGCGCACAGGGTGGGGATGACAATGAGCAGTTCTTC. It is translated as CASSAQGGDDNEQFF.